The rows below give T cell receptor beta chains drawn from one sample of a study of T cells after yellow fever vaccination. TCRdb independently ran MiXCR on the 5' RACE reads; one entry per CDR3 protein. The data contain some 500,000 distinct CDR3 sequences, roughly 12% of them singletons. This specimen was PBMCs, taken on the day of the yellow fever booster vaccination. These receptors came from a man aged 30 to 45 who received the YFV17D yellow fever vaccine. CDR3s include the opening cysteine and the closing phenylalanine or tryptophan. A D gene is named only where the DNA matches it firmly. The size entry is marked missing in some rows and otherwise reads once, few, many or a size class.

d_call	j_call	v_call	clone_size	cdr3_aa	cdr3_nt
TRBD2	TRBJ2-1	TRBV7-3	few	CASSLFPLAINEQFF	TGTGCCAGCAGCTTATTTCCACTAGCGATTAATGAGCAGTTCTTC
NA	TRBJ1-2	TRBV19	many	CASSPGGGYTF	TGTGCCAGTAGTCCGGGCGGAGGCTACACCTTC
TRBD2	TRBJ2-1	TRBV20-1	NA	CSAKGLVSSSYNEQFF	TGCAGTGCCAAAGGACTAGTCAGTAGCTCCTACAATGAGCAGTTCTTC
TRBD1	TRBJ2-7	TRBV7-9	few	CASSLNRGAYEQYF	TGTGCCAGCAGCTTGAACAGGGGTGCCTACGAGCAGTACTTC
NA	TRBJ2-1	TRBV9	few	CASSVEWGPGEQFF	TGTGCCAGCAGCGTAGAATGGGGGCCGGGTGAGCAGTTCTTC
TRBD2	TRBJ2-3	TRBV7-2	few	CASSQGLANTDTQYF	TGTGCCAGCAGCCAGGGACTAGCCAACACAGATACGCAGTATTTT
TRBD1	TRBJ1-2	TRBV5-4	NA	CASSRQGSNYGYTF	TGTGCCAGCAGCCGACAGGGCTCTAACTATGGCTACACCTTC
TRBD1	TRBJ1-4	TRBV7-9	NA	CASSKPTGVREKLFF	TGTGCCAGCAGCAAACCGACAGGGGTTAGGGAAAAACTGTTTTTT
TRBD1	TRBJ1-2	TRBV7-2	NA	CASSLVRDRSGYTF	TGTGCCAGCAGCTTAGTTAGGGACAGATCTGGCTACACCTTC
NA	TRBJ2-6	TRBV20-1	NA	CSAKPPTANSGANVLTF	TGCAGTGCTAAGCCACCGACAGCTAACTCTGGGGCCAACGTCCTGACTTTC
NA	TRBJ1-2	TRBV20-1	NA	CSARDRVTAGYTF	TGCAGTGCTAGAGATAGGGTGACCGCTGGCTACACCTTC
NA	TRBJ1-6	TRBV6-2/TRBV6-3	NA	CASSLLSEKNSPLHF	TGTGCCAGCAGTCTTCTTTCGGAGAAGAATTCACCCCTCCACTTT
NA	TRBJ2-6	TRBV7-8	NA	CASSSDGAGTGANVLTF	TGTGCCAGCAGCTCTGACGGGGCAGGGACTGGGGCCAACGTCCTGACTTTC
TRBD1	TRBJ1-5	TRBV30	few	CALGTGPGPQHF	TGTGCCTTAGGGACAGGCCCAGGGCCCCAGCATTTT
NA	TRBJ2-1	TRBV7-2	few	CASRARDASSYNEQFF	TGTGCCAGCAGAGCCCGGGACGCGAGCTCCTACAATGAGCAGTTCTTC
NA	TRBJ2-3	TRBV18	NA	CASSPRERGTQYF	TGTGCCAGCTCACCAAGGGAGAGGGGTACGCAGTATTTT
NA	TRBJ2-7	TRBV7-8	few	CASSLESGLYSYEQYF	TGTGCCAGCAGCTTAGAGTCCGGACTTTATTCCTACGAGCAGTACTTC
NA	TRBJ1-1	TRBV18	NA	CASSPRGRDPEAFF	TGTGCCAGCTCACCCAGGGGCAGGGACCCTGAAGCTTTCTTT
NA	TRBJ2-2	TRBV15	many	CATSRDFPSALGTGELFF	TGTGCCACCAGCAGAGACTTTCCCAGCGCGCTGGGCACCGGGGAGCTGTTTTTT
NA	TRBJ1-6	TRBV14	NA	CASSQVGPLHF	TGTGCCAGCAGCCAAGTGGGGCCCCTCCACTTT
NA	TRBJ2-3	TRBV28	NA	CASSFLTDNTDTQYF	TGTGCCAGCAGTTTCCTGACAGACAACACAGATACGCAGTATTTT
NA	TRBJ2-5	TRBV29-1	few	CSVDFGQLYETQYF	TGCAGCGTTGATTTTGGGCAGTTATACGAGACCCAGTACTTC
TRBD1	TRBJ2-7	TRBV29-1	NA	CSAEGTGAYEQYF	TGCAGCGCAGAAGGGACAGGGGCCTACGAGCAGTACTTC
NA	TRBJ2-3	TRBV20-1	NA	CSARDSNTDTQYF	TGCAGTGCTAGGGACTCCAACACAGATACGCAGTATTTT
NA	TRBJ1-6	TRBV6-1	NA	CASTKVPMGGISPLHF	TGTGCCAGCACCAAAGTCCCCATGGGGGGAATTTCACCCCTCCACTTT
TRBD2	TRBJ2-7	TRBV10-3	once	CAISATLAGSYEQYF	TGTGCCATCAGCGCTACACTAGCGGGGAGTTACGAGCAGTACTTC
NA	TRBJ2-2	TRBV15	NA	CATSRDRAGSTGELFF	TGTGCCACCAGCAGAGATCGGGCGGGAAGCACCGGGGAGCTGTTTTTT
TRBD2	TRBJ2-1	TRBV27	NA	CASSPRDSGRVPYNEQFF	TGTGCCAGCAGTCCCCGAGACAGCGGGAGGGTCCCCTACAATGAGCAGTTCTTC
NA	TRBJ1-1	TRBV3-1	NA	CASSKDRGTEAFF	TGTGCCAGCAGCAAGGACCGAGGAACTGAAGCTTTCTTT
TRBD1	TRBJ1-1	TRBV18	NA	CASSAKTGGEAFF	TGTGCCAGCTCAGCTAAAACAGGGGGAGAAGCTTTCTTT
NA	TRBJ2-1	TRBV7-9	few	CASSLGQLGNEQFF	TGTGCCAGCAGCTTAGGCCAACTCGGCAATGAGCAGTTCTTC
TRBD2	TRBJ2-2	TRBV5-1	few	CASSLGAGEVGELFF	TGCGCCAGCAGCTTGGGAGCGGGAGAGGTCGGGGAGCTGTTTTTT
NA	TRBJ2-1	TRBV4-3	NA	CASSQDRGYEQFF	TGCGCCAGCAGCCAAGATCGTGGCTATGAGCAGTTCTTC
NA	TRBJ2-1	TRBV4-1	NA	CASSQVGGISSYNEQFF	TGCGCCAGCAGCCAAGTAGGCGGGATTAGCTCCTACAATGAGCAGTTCTTC
NA	TRBJ2-1	TRBV5-6	few	CASSIDVGKDNEQFF	TGTGCCAGCAGTATTGATGTCGGGAAAGACAATGAGCAGTTCTTC
TRBD1	TRBJ2-7	TRBV5-1	NA	CASTPGQGFGEQYF	TGCGCCAGCACCCCGGGACAGGGGTTTGGGGAGCAGTACTTC
NA	TRBJ2-7	TRBV25-1	many	CASSVRSGDREQYF	TGTGCCAGCAGTGTACGATCAGGGGATCGGGAGCAGTACTTC
TRBD1	TRBJ1-2	TRBV6-1	few	CASRVQGGYGYTF	TGTGCCAGCAGAGTACAGGGGGGATATGGCTACACCTTC
NA	TRBJ2-5	TRBV9	many	CASSVTGYQETQYF	TGTGCCAGCAGCGTCACAGGGTACCAAGAGACCCAGTACTTC
TRBD2	TRBJ2-7	TRBV30	NA	CAWSGPSGSWNEQYF	TGTGCCTGGAGTGGTCCAAGCGGGAGTTGGAACGAGCAGTACTTC
NA	TRBJ2-5	TRBV6-5	NA	CASSYMGGVQTQYF	TGTGCCAGCAGTTACATGGGAGGTGTGCAGACCCAGTACTTC